This T cell receptor beta chain was recorded in a study of blood T cell repertoires in COVID-19. Study details: From the United States, Italy and Spain came samples of acute and convalescent COVID-19.

Between the trimmed V and J ends, which lost 5 bases and 1 base, there was a span of 12 bases. The length of the CDR3 is 14 residues. From germline, CDR1 is SGHRS and CDR2 YFSETQ. Assay: immunoSEQ multiplex PCR; the TCRdb copy retains only in-frame clones and omits some. Of about 130,000 clones listed, around 80% are singletons. Self-reported history from a screening survey and questionnaire set each donor's cohort. This receptor was taken from a woman aged 45-59 years who had recovered from COVID-19. The specimen sequenced was PBMCs or T cells enriched from blood (not recorded which). The chain carries TRBV5-1 and TRBJ1-1, with D possibly matching TRBD1 (5 bases). CDR3 in DNA: TGCGCCAGCAGTTACCAGACAGAGAACACTGAAGCTTTCTTT. Protein sequence: CASSYQTENTEAFF.